The source of this T cell receptor (beta chain) is a study of identical twins. Regarding the study as a whole: Insertions were fewer in abundant cord blood beta clonotypes, whereas memory repertoires showed none of this pattern. Where out-of-frame alpha sequences were twin-shared, they showed excess low generation probability. Conclusions rested on cross-sectional statistics rather than following the same donors.

This clonotype was recorded many times. Its antigen remains unidentified. V lost 5 bases and J lost 3, with 13 bases in between. Germline lookup yields CDR1 SQVTM and CDR2 ANQGSEA. The CDR3 has 13 amino acids. TCRdb used MiXCR to reprocess the 5' RACE reads, holding one entry per CDR3 protein. The data contain about 790,000 distinct CDR3 sequences, around a sixth of them singletons. These data were likewise used in another study, on T cells expressing NK-cell markers. That source adds: Sequencing covered eight donors, seven HCMV-seropositive and one seronegative.

The rearrangement joins TRBV29-1 to TRBJ1-1; D possibly corresponds to TRBD1 (5 bases). Sequences were obtained from PBMCs. This receptor was taken from a woman under 30 in good health. The CDR3 nucleotides are TGCAGCGTTAAGGGACGCGTTGACACTGAAGCTTTCTTT. It translates to CSVKGRVDTEAFF.